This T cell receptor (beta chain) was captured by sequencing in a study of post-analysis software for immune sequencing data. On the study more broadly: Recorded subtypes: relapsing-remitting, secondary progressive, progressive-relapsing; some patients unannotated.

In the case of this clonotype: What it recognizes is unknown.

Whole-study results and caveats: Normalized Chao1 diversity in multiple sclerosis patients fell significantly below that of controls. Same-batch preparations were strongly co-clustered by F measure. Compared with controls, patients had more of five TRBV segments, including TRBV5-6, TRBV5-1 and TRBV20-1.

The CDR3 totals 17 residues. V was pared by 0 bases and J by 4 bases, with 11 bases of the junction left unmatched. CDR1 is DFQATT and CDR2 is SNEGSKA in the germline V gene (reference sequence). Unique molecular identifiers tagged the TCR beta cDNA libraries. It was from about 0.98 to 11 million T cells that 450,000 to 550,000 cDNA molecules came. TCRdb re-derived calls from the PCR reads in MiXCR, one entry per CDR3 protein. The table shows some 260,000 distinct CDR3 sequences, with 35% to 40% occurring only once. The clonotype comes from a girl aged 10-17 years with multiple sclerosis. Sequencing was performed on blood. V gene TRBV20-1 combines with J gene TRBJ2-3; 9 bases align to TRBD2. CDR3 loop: CSARDVKGGRAPDTQYF. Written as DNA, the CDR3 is TGCAGTGCTAGAGATGTTAAGGGCGGGAGGGCCCCAGATACGCAGTATTTT.